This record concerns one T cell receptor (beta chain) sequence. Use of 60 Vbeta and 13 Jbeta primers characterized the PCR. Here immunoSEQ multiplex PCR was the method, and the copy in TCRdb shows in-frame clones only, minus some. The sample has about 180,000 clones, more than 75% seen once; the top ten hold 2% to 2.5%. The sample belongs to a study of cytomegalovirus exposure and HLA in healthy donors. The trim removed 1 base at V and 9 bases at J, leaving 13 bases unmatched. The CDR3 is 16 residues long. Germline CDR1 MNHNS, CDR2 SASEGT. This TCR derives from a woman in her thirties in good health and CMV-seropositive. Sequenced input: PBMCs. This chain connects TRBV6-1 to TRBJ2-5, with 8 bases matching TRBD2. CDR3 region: CASSEEGERGPMSQYF. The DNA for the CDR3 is TGTGCCAGCAGTGAAGAGGGAGAGCGGGGGCCGATGTCCCAGTACTTC.